This passage covers 10 T cell receptor beta chains from one sample sequenced in a study of T cells after yellow fever vaccination. TCRdb re-called the 5' RACE reads with MiXCR, one entry per CDR3 protein. This sample has approximately 180,000 distinct CDR3 sequences, with approximately 6% found just once. The sample here was CD4+ T cells sorted from PBMCs, taken on the day of the first yellow fever vaccination. The receptor set was obtained from a man aged 18 to 30 who received the YFV17D yellow fever vaccine.

The table lists this clonotype with many counts. The chain is built from TRBV10-3 and TRBJ1-5; D may be TRBD1 (6 bases). The CDR3 spans 15 residues. In germline, CDR1 is ENHRY, CDR2 SYGVKD. Trimming shortened V by 2 bases and J by 3 bases, and 11 bases separated the two germline ends. The chain's CDR3 is CAISEPGADNQPQHF. The CDR3 DNA reads TGTGCCATCAGTGAGCCGGGGGCGGACAATCAGCCCCAGCATTTT.

The gene calls are TRBV6-2 or TRBV6-3 and TRBJ2-3, with 7 bases fitting TRBD2. Germline CDR1 and CDR2: MNHEY and SVGEGT. The CDR3 length is 16 residues. J gave up 13 bases and V 6 bases, and 22 bases lay outside the gene matches. The CDR3 nucleotides are TGTGCCAGCAGCCCTCGCCGGGACTACCCGTTTCAAATCGAGTATTTT. Its translation: CASSPRRDYPFQIEYF.

This clonotype was picked up many times. The rearrangement uses TRBV27 and TRBJ2-1, with TRBD2 matching 13 bases. After removal of 3 bases from V and 0 bases from J, the junction contained 2 bases not matched to a gene. The germline V gene encodes CDR1 MNHEY and CDR2 SMNVEV (reference sequence). This CDR3 spans 17 amino acids. The CDR3 nucleotides read TGTGCCAGCAGTTTGACTAGCGGGGGGATCTCCTACAATGAGCAGTTCTTC. It specifies CASSLTSGGISYNEQFF.

This clonotype was seen a handful of times. The chain has TRBV5-1 and TRBJ2-5; 10 bases match TRBD2. Trimming at V came to 0 bases and at J to 5 bases, leaving 4 bases not matched to a gene. The CDR3 has 15 residues. CDR1 and CDR2 (germline): SGHRS, YFSETQ. The CDR3 bases are TGCGCCAGCAGCTTGGCGGTAGCGGGAGGTGAGACCCAGTACTTC. Its translation is CASSLAVAGGETQYF.

A few counts support this clonotype. CDR3: CASSLGPKGQPQHF. CDR3 bases: TGTGCCAGCAGCTTAGGCCCCAAGGGTCAGCCCCAGCATTTT. This rearrangement joins TRBV7-2 to TRBJ1-5; unclear D gene. Per the germline V gene, CDR1 is SGHTA and CDR2 is FQGNSA. The CDR3 runs 14 residues. The germline V and J ends were trimmed by 1 base and 6 bases, with 10 bases remaining between them.

The V and J genes are TRBV5-4 and TRBJ2-7, with TRBD1 matching 7 bases. The CDR3 runs 16 residues. The V gene's germline CDR1 is SGHNT and CDR2 YYREEE (reference sequence). V was pared by 4 bases and J by 1 base, with 11 bases of the junction left unmatched. CDR3 residues: CASSQGQPGQSYEQYF. CDR3 bases: TGTGCCAGCAGCCAGGGACAGCCAGGCCAATCCTACGAGCAGTACTTC. Using reference TRBV5-4 and TRBJ2-7 for the parts outside the CDR3, the full variable domain is ETGVTQSPTHLIKTRGQQVTLRCSSQSGHNTVSWYQQALGQGPQFIFQYYREEENGRGNFPPRFSGLQFPNYSSELNVNALELDDSALYLCASSQGQPGQSYEQYFGPGTRLTVT.

This clonotype was detected ten times or more. CDR3 sequence reads: CSARDSERGYSYEQYV. Written as DNA, the CDR3 is TGCAGTGCTAGAGATTCTGAGCGGGGTTACTCCTACGAGCAGTACGTC. The chain couples TRBV20-1 to TRBJ2-7, with TRBD2 matching 7 bases. The CDR3 extends over 16 amino acids. Unmatched junction bases numbered 8, after V lost 0 bases and J lost 0 bases. CDR1 and CDR2 from the germline V gene are DFQATT and SNEGSKA (reference sequence).

This clonotype was seen many times. The gene calls are TRBV7-9 and TRBJ2-7, with D perhaps given as TRBD1 or TRBD2 (5 bases each). The CDR3 has 14 amino acids. Trimming removed 5 bases from V and 0 bases from J, with 11 bases in between. Germline CDR1 is SEHNR and CDR2 is FQNEAQ (reference sequence). CDR3 coding DNA: TGTGCCAGCAGCGCCTTCGGGGCCTCCTACGAGCAGTACTTC. It codes for CASSAFGASYEQYF.

The genes are TRBV19 and TRBJ2-1, with 10 bases lining up with TRBD1. From germline, CDR1 is LNHDA and CDR2 SQIVND (reference sequence). The V segment lost 1 base and the J segment 1 base; nucleotides outside the gene matches: 4. The CDR3 contains 17 residues. The CDR3 bases are TGTGCCAGTAGTATAGGTTGGACAGGGGGTTCCTACAATGAGCAGTTCTTC. It translates to CASSIGWTGGSYNEQFF. The full variable domain, with the rest looked up from reference TRBV19 and TRBJ2-1, is DGGITQSPKYLFRKEGQNVTLSCEQNLNHDAMYWYRQDPGQGLRLIYYSQIVNDFQKGDIAEGYSVSREKKESFPLTVTSAQKNPTAFYLCASSIGWTGGSYNEQFFGPGTRLTVL.

This clonotype was picked up many times. This chain uses TRBV7-9 with TRBJ1-1; D unresolved. Germline CDR1 and CDR2: SEHNR and FQNEAQ (reference sequence). V lost 3 bases and J lost 0, with 8 bases in between. The CDR3 totals 14 residues. CDR3 DNA sequence: TGTGCCAGCAGCTTCCAGACTGTGAACACTGAAGCTTTCTTT. Translation gives CASSFQTVNTEAFF.